Listed below are T cell receptor beta chains from one sample, sequenced in a study of cytomegalovirus exposure and HLA in healthy donors. Sequenced by immunoSEQ multiplex PCR; TCRdb stores in-frame clones only, minus some. The sample comprises about 190,000 clones, roughly 77% of which are singletons, and 1.5% to 2% rests with the top ten. The sequenced sample was PBMCs. These receptors all stem from a woman in her forties or fifties in good health and CMV-seronegative. Both conserved end residues are part of each CDR3. D genes are given only for firm matches. A row's size may be missing; if present it is once, few, many or a size class.

>.|TRBJ1-5|.|TRBV27|16
TGTGCCAGCAGAGGGGCAGGGGTCAATAGCAATCAGCCCCAGCATTTT
CASRGAGVNSNQPQHF
>.|TRBJ2-1|TRBD1|TRBV2|18
TGTGCCAGCAGCGTTCCCCGACAAGGGACAGGGCCGTACAATGAGCAGTTCTTC
CASSVPRQGTGPYNEQFF
>.|TRBJ1-1|.|TRBV5-1|13
TGCGCCAGCAGGGAACAGATAAACACTGAAGCTTTCTTT
CASREQINTEAFF
>.|TRBJ1-5|.|TRBV7-6|15
TGTGCCAGCAGCTTCCGGGACACAGCTAATCAGCCCCAGCATTTT
CASSFRDTANQPQHF
>.|TRBJ1-2|TRBD1|TRBV10-3|13
TGTGCCACGACCGGGGACGACAGGGGTGGCTACACCTTC
CATTGDDRGGYTF
>.|TRBJ1-2|TRBD1|TRBV12-5|15
TGTGCTAGTGGTCAACCTGGGGACAGGGTAGAGGGCTACACCTTC
CASGQPGDRVEGYTF
>once|TRBJ1-5|.|TRBV27|14
TGTGCCAGCAGTTTAACAGGCGAAGTACAGCCCCAGCATTTT
CASSLTGEVQPQHF
>.|TRBJ2-3|.|TRBV9|16
TGTGCCAGCAGCGTAAATGAGGGGGGGGCCACAGATACGCAGTATTTT
CASSVNEGGATDTQYF
>.|TRBJ1-4|TRBD1|TRBV5-8|18
TGTGCCAGCAGCTTGGGGGACAGGGGGTTCACAACTAATGAAAAACTGTTTTTT
CASSLGDRGFTTNEKLFF
>.|TRBJ1-1|TRBD1|TRBV7-2|14
TGTGCCAGCAGCTTCTTACGACAGGGCACTGAAGCTTTCTTT
CASSFLRQGTEAFF
>.|TRBJ1-2|.|TRBV9|18
TGTGCCAGCAGCGGTACTACCCCTGACAGTTCCAACCCCTTGGGCTACACCTTC
CASSGTTPDSSNPLGYTF
>.|TRBJ1-1|TRBD1|TRBV9|15
TGTGCCAGCAGCGGTTCCGGGACAGGGGACACTGAAGCTTTCTTT
CASSGSGTGDTEAFF
>.|TRBJ2-7|.|TRBV6-1|16
TGTGCCAGCAGTGCCATACAGGGTTCGCAATCCTACGAGCAGTACTTC
CASSAIQGSQSYEQYF
>.|TRBJ2-3|TRBD1|TRBV5-8|16
TGTGCCAGCAGCTTAGCGACAGGGGGCCTTACAGATACGCAGTATTTT
CASSLATGGLTDTQYF
>.|TRBJ2-1|.|TRBV2|13
TGTGCCAGCAGGGAGAGGGCCTACAATGAGCAGTTCTTC
CASRERAYNEQFF
>.|TRBJ1-2|.|TRBV28|14
TGTGCCAGCAGTACCGCCTCCCAGGGGTTTGGCTACACCTTC
CASSTASQGFGYTF
>.|TRBJ2-3|TRBD1|TRBV9|16
TGTGCCAGCAGCACACTCCGGGACAGGGGAACAGATACGCAGTATTTT
CASSTLRDRGTDTQYF
>.|TRBJ1-1|.|TRBV11-1|15
TGTGCCAGCAGCTCGGGGTCGACAGGCCGCACTGAAGCTTTCTTT
CASSSGSTGRTEAFF
>.|TRBJ2-3|.|TRBV9|14
TGTGCCAGCAGCGTAGAATGGGCCCACGATACGCAGTATTTT
CASSVEWAHDTQYF
>.|TRBJ1-1|TRBD1|TRBV7-2|15
TGTGCCAGCAGCAGACAGGGTTTACTGAACACTGAAGCTTTCTTT
CASSRQGLLNTEAFF
>.|TRBJ1-5|.|TRBV6-6|15
TGTGCCAGCAGTTACTCGGCGGGAAGCAATCAGCCCCAGCATTTT
CASSYSAGSNQPQHF
>.|TRBJ2-1|TRBD2|TRBV10-3|14
TGTGCCATCAGTCGGGCGGGAGGCCACAATGAGCAGTTCTTC
CAISRAGGHNEQFF
>once|TRBJ2-2|.|TRBV11-1|16
TGTGCCAGCAGCCGAGGAGCGGTCCTTGGGACCGGGGAGCTGTTTTTT
CASSRGAVLGTGELFF
>.|TRBJ2-3|.|TRBV19|14
TGTGCCAGTAATATATTGGGGCGCGCAGATACGCAGTATTTT
CASNILGRADTQYF
>.|TRBJ1-1|.|TRBV29-1|11
TGCAGCGTTGGGGGGGGGATCGAAGCTTTCTTT
CSVGGGIEAFF
>.|TRBJ2-3|.|TRBV2|14
TGTGCCAGCAAGAGTAGTTCCTTCACAGATACGCAGTATTTT
CASKSSSFTDTQYF
>few|TRBJ1-5|.|TRBV19|13
TGTGCCAGTAGTACCCACAACAATCAGCCCCAGCATTTT
CASSTHNNQPQHF
>.|TRBJ1-1|.|TRBV5-1|14
TGCGCCAGCAGCTTGGCCCCCCCGAGGACTGAAGCTTTCTTT
CASSLAPPRTEAFF
>.|TRBJ2-7|.|TRBV5-6|17
TGTGCCAGCAGCTTGGGGTCTGTGGCAGGGCAGTCCGGCGAGCAGTACTTC
CASSLGSVAGQSGEQYF
>.|TRBJ2-7|TRBD2|TRBV6-5|15
TGTGCCAGCAGGGCTGGACTAGCGGGAGATCGTGAGCAGTACTTC
CASRAGLAGDREQYF
>.|TRBJ2-7|.|TRBV4-1|15
TGCGCCAGCAGCCAAGGGTGGCGGGGGCCCTACGAGCAGTACTTC
CASSQGWRGPYEQYF
>.|TRBJ2-7|.|TRBV6-1|13
TGTGCCAGCAGTGAAGGGACAGCATACGAGCAGTACTTC
CASSEGTAYEQYF
>.|TRBJ1-2|TRBD1|TRBV27|13
TGTGCCAGCAGTTTTGGACAGGGCGAGGGCTACACCTTC
CASSFGQGEGYTF
>once|TRBJ2-3|.|TRBV27|15
TGTGCCAGCAGTTTACTGCGGGAATACACAGATACGCAGTATTTT
CASSLLREYTDTQYF
>once|TRBJ2-1|.|TRBV15|14
TGTGCCACCAGCAGAGTTGACAAATACAATGAGCAGTTCTTC
CATSRVDKYNEQFF
>.|TRBJ1-2|TRBD1|TRBV20-1|11
TGCAGTGCTTATCTGACAGGGACCTACACCTTC
CSAYLTGTYTF
>.|TRBJ1-5|TRBD1|TRBV27|16
TGTGCCAGCAGTCCCAGGACAGGCCTTAGCAATCAGCCCCAGCATTTT
CASSPRTGLSNQPQHF
>.|TRBJ1-1|.|TRBV19|15
TGTGCCAGTAGGCGAGACAGGATCGTGGACGCTGAAGCTTTCTTT
CASRRDRIVDAEAFF
>.|TRBJ2-1|TRBD2|TRBV5-5|16
TGTGCCAGCAGCATCACTGGGACTAGCTCCTACAATGAGCAGTTCTTC
CASSITGTSSYNEQFF
>.|TRBJ2-2|.|TRBV16|13
TGTGCCAGCAGCCAAAGGAGCACCGGGGAGCTGTTTTTT
CASSQRSTGELFF
>.|TRBJ1-1|TRBD1|TRBV6-5|13
TGTGCCAGCAACAGGGGGCCGGCCACTGAAGCTTTCTTT
CASNRGPATEAFF
>.|TRBJ1-2|TRBD1|TRBV7-8|18
TGTGCCAGCAGTCGAGGGGCCAAAGGGGGCCAGAGGGACTATGGCTACACCTTC
CASSRGAKGGQRDYGYTF
>.|TRBJ2-1|TRBD2|TRBV5-1|16
TGCGCCAGCAGCCTCAGACTAGCGGACTCCTACAATGAGCAGTTCTTC
CASSLRLADSYNEQFF
>.|TRBJ1-6|TRBD1|TRBV15|13
TGTGCCACCTGGGGACAGGGTATGACACCCCTCCACTTT
CATWGQGMTPLHF
>.|TRBJ2-7|TRBD2|TRBV6-5|14
TGTGCCAGCAGTTACTCTAGCGGGAGCGACGAGCAGTACTTC
CASSYSSGSDEQYF
>.|TRBJ1-5|TRBD1|TRBV27|15
TGTGCCAGCAGTTTGGGGACAGGCTACAATCAGCCCCAGCATTTT
CASSLGTGYNQPQHF
>once|TRBJ1-1|.|TRBV10-3|13
TGTGCCACCAGTGACGGGATGAACACTGAAGCTTTCTTT
CATSDGMNTEAFF
>.|TRBJ2-2|.|TRBV6-5|15
TGTGCCAGCAGTAATCAGGGGCGGAGGACCGGGGAGCTGTTTTTT
CASSNQGRRTGELFF
>.|TRBJ1-1|.|TRBV15|16
TGTGCCACCAGCAGCTCGGGGGGAGCTATGGACACTGAAGCTTTCTTT
CATSSSGGAMDTEAFF
>once|TRBJ1-1|.|TRBV20-1|10
TGCAGTGCTACGAGACTGTCGGCTTTCTTT
CSATRLSAFF
>.|TRBJ1-1|.|TRBV5-1|15
TGCGCCAGCAGCTTGCCAGGGCCAAAGAACACTGAAGCTTTCTTT
CASSLPGPKNTEAFF
>.|TRBJ2-1|.|TRBV27|16
TGTGCCAGCAGTGTACTACAGGGTAAGGGCCGCAATGAGCAGTTCTTC
CASSVLQGKGRNEQFF
>once|TRBJ2-7|.|TRBV19|14
TGTGCCAGTAGTATAGAAGGAGTTCCGAGAGAGCAGTACTTC
CASSIEGVPREQYF
>few|TRBJ1-1|TRBD1|TRBV19|15
TGTGCCAGTACCGCAAGGGGGCTCATGAACACTGAAGCTTTCTTT
CASTARGLMNTEAFF
>.|TRBJ1-4|.|TRBV25-1|15
TGTGCCAGCAGTGGGTGGACAGCGGGGGCACAAAAACTGTTTTTT
CASSGWTAGAQKLFF
>.|TRBJ2-5|TRBD1|TRBV10-3|16
TGTGCCATCAGCGAAGGACAGGGGATTTCGGGGGAGACCCAGTACTTC
CAISEGQGISGETQYF
>few|TRBJ1-2|.|TRBV5-1|15
TGCGCCAGCAGCTTTACCGGGGGGCCTAACTATGGCTACACCTTC
CASSFTGGPNYGYTF
>.|TRBJ2-5|.|TRBV5-1|15
TGCGCCAGCAGCCCCGGTGCAGGGGTAGGGGAGACCCAGTACTTC
CASSPGAGVGETQYF
>.|TRBJ2-3|TRBD2|TRBV7-2|18
TGTGCCAGCAGCTCCCGGAGTAGCGGGAGGGCCAGGACAGATACGCAGTATTTT
CASSSRSSGRARTDTQYF
>.|TRBJ1-3|TRBD1|TRBV13|17
TGTGCCAGCAGCCTTTACCAGGGGGAAATCTCTGGAAACACCATATATTTT
CASSLYQGEISGNTIYF